This T cell receptor (beta chain) was obtained from a study of shared clonotypes between healthy human individuals. This clone was observed a handful of times. The V and J ends lost 4 bases and 11 bases, in that order; junction bases with no gene match: 4. CDR3 size: 11 residues. Germline V gives CDR1 SGHDN, CDR2 FVKESK. Sequenced by immunoSEQ multiplex PCR; TCRdb stores in-frame clones only, minus some. The profile shows approximately 2.3 million clones, over 85% of them singletons. This chain uses TRBV14 with TRBJ1-1; TRBD1 matches at 7 bases. The sample comprised naive CD4+ T cells from PBMCs. Specified subset: CD45RA+ positively selected. This TCR was sampled from a man younger than 35 in good health. Some clones in this sample may be carry-over from other donors' samples. The CDR3 DNA reads TGTGCCAGCAGCCTAGACAGGGAGGCTTTCTTT. Translating gives CASSLDREAFF. Combining the CDR3 with reference TRBV14 and TRBJ1-1 gives the whole variable domain EAGVTQFPSHSVIEKGQTVTLRCDPISGHDNLYWYRRVMGKEIKFLLHFVKESKQDESGMPNNRFLAERTGGTYSTLKVQPAELEDSGVYFCASSLDREAFFGQGTRLTVV.